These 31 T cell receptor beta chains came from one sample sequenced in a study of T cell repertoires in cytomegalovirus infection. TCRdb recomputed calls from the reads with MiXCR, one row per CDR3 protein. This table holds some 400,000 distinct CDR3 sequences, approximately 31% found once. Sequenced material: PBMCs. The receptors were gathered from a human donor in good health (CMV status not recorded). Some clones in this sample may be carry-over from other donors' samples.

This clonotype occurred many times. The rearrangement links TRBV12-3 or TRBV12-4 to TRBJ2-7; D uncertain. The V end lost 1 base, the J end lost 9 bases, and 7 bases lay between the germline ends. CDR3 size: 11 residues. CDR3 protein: CASSLESGQYF. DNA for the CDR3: TGTGCCAGCAGTTTAGAGTCCGGGCAGTACTTC.

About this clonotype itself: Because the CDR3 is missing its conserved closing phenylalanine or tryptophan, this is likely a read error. In DNA, the CDR3 is TGTGCCAGCATCTTTACTAGCGGCCACGCGACCCAGTACTGC. This translates into CASIFTSGHATQYC. The chain has TRBV7-3 and TRBJ2-5, with 8 bases identical to TRBD2. Losses at the gene ends were 7 bases for V and 7 bases for J; bases not matched to a gene: 11. This CDR3 has 14 amino acids. Germline V lookup: CDR1 SGHTA, CDR2 FQGTGA.

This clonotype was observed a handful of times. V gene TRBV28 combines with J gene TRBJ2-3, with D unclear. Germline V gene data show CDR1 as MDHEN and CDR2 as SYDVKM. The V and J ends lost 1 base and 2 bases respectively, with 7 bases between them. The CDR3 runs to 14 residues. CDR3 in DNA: TGTGCCAGCAGTTTATCACCAGTCACAGATACGCAGTATTTT. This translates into CASSLSPVTDTQYF.

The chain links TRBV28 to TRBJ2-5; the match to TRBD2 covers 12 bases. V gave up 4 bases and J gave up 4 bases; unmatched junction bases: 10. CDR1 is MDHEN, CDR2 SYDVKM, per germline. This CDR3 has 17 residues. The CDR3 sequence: CASSSFASGGAPETQYF. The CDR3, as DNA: TGTGCCAGCAGTTCCTTTGCTAGCGGGGGGGCTCCAGAGACCCAGTACTTC.

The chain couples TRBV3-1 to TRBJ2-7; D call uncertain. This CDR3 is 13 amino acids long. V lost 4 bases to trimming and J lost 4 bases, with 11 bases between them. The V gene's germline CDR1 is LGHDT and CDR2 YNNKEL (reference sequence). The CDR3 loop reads CASSPRVAYEQYF. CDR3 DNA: TGTGCCAGCAGCCCCCGGGTAGCTTACGAGCAGTACTTC.

CDR3 in amino acids: CASSYSEAYYGYTF. In nucleotides, the CDR3 is TGTGCCAGCAGTTACTCGGAGGCCTACTATGGCTACACCTTC. The rearrangement joins TRBV6-6 to TRBJ1-2; no firm D call. CDR3 length: 14 residues. Deletions cut 0 bases from V and 3 bases from J, with 8 bases between. Germline V gene sequence: CDR1 MNHNY, CDR2 SVGAGI (reference sequence).

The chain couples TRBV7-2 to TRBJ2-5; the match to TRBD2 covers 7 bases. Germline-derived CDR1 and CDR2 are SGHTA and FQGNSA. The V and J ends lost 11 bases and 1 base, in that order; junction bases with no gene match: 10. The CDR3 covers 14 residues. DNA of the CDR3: TGTGCCCTCAGCCGTAGCGGGCTCCAAGAGACCCAGTACTTC. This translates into CALSRSGLQETQYF.

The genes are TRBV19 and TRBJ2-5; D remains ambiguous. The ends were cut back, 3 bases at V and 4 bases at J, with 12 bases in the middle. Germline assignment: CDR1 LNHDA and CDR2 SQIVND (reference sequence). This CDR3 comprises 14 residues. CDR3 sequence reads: CASSIGVVGETQYF. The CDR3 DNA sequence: TGTGCCAGTAGTATTGGGGTAGTGGGAGAGACCCAGTACTTC.

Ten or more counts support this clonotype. This CDR3 reads CASSLAGDLNTGELFF. DNA for the CDR3: TGTGCCAGCAGCTTAGCGGGGGACTTGAACACCGGGGAGCTGTTTTTT. The rearrangement links TRBV7-6 to TRBJ2-2; D may be TRBD2 (6 bases). The ends were cut back, 0 bases at V and 1 base at J, with 9 bases in the middle. From germline, CDR1 is SGHVS and CDR2 FNYEAQ. The CDR3 length is 16 residues.

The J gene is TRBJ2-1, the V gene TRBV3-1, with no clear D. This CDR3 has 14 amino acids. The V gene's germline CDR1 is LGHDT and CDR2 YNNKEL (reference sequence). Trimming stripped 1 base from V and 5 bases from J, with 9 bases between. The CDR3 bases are TGTGCCAGCAGCCAAGTTCTCCCCCACAATGAGCAGTTCTTC. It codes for CASSQVLPHNEQFF.

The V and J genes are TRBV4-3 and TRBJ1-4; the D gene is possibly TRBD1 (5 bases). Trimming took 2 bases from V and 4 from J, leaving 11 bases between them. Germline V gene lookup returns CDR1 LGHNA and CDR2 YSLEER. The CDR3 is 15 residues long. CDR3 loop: CASSQPGQGNEKLFF. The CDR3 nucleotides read TGCGCCAGCAGCCAACCGGGGCAGGGTAATGAAAAACTGTTTTTT.

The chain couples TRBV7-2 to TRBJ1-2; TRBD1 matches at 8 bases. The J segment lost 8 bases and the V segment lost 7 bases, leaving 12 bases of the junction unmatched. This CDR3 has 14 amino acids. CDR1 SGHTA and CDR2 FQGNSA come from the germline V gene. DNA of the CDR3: TGTGCCAGCAACACGGACAGGGCGGTGGGGGGCTACACCTTC. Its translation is CASNTDRAVGGYTF. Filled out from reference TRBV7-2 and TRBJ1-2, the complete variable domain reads GAGVSQSPSNKVTEKGKDVELRCDPISGHTALYWYRQSLGQGLEFLIYFQGNSAPDKSGLPSDRFSAERTGGSVSTLTIQRTQQEDSAVYLCASNTDRAVGGYTFGSGTRLTVV.

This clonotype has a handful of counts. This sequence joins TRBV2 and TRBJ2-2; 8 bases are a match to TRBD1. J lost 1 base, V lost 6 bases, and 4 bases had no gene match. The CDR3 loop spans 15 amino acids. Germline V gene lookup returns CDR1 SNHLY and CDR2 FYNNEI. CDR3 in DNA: TGTGCCAGCAGGACGGACAGGGTGAACACCGGGGAGCTGTTTTTT. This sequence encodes CASRTDRVNTGELFF.

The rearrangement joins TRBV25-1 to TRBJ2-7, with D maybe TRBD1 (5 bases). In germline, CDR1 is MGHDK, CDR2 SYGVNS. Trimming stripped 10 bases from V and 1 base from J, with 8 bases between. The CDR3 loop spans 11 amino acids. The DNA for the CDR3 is TGTGCCACAAGACAGTCCTACGAGCAGTACTTC. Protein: CATRQSYEQYF.

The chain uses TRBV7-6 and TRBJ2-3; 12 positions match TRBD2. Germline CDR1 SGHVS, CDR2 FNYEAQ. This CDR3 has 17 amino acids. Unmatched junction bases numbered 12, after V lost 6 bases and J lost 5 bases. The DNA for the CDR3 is TGTGCCAGCAGGCCCCAGACCGGACTAGCGGGGTTAGATACGCAGTATTTT. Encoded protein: CASRPQTGLAGLDTQYF.

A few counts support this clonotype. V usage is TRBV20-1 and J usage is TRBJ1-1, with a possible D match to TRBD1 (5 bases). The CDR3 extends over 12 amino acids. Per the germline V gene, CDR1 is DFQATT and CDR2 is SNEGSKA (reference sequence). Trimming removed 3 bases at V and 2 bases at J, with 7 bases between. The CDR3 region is CSARRGNTEAFF. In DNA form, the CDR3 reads TGCAGTGCTAGGAGGGGAAACACTGAAGCTTTCTTT.

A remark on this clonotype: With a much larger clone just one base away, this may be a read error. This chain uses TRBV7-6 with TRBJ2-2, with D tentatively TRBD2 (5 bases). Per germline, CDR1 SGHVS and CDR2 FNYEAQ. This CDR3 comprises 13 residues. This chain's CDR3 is CSSSLGGSGELFF. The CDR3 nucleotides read TGTTCCAGCAGCTTAGGAGGCTCCGGGGAGCTGTTTTTT.

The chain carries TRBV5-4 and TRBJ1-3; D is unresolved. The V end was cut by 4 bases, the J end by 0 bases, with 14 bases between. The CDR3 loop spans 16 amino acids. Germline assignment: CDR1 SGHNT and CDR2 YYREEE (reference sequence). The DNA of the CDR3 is TGTGCCAGCAGCGGAAGCCAAAAGTACTCTGGAAACACCATATATTTT. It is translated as CASSGSQKYSGNTIYF.

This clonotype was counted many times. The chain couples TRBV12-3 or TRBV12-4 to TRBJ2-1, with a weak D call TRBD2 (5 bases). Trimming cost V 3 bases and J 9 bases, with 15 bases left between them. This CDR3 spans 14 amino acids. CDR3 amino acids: CASSFGPGMIEQFF. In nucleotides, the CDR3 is TGTGCCAGCAGTTTTGGCCCGGGGATGATTGAGCAGTTCTTC.

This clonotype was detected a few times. Here the CDR3 reads CSASRGGAGGGTGELFF. The CDR3 DNA sequence: TGCAGTGCTAGTAGAGGTGGAGCGGGGGGGGGCACCGGGGAGCTGTTTTTT. The chain employs TRBV20-1 and TRBJ2-2, with 10 nucleotides matching TRBD2. This CDR3 is 17 amino acids long. The germline V gene encodes CDR1 DFQATT and CDR2 SNEGSKA (reference sequence). The V gene end was trimmed by 3 bases and the J gene end by 4 bases; junction bases not matched to a gene: 11.

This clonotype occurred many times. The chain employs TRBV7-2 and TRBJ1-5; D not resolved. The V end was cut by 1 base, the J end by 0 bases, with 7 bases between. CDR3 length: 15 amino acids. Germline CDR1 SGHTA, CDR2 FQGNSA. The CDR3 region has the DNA TGTGCCAGCAGCTTAGGGCCTTATAGCAATCAGCCCCAGCATTTT. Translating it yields CASSLGPYSNQPQHF.

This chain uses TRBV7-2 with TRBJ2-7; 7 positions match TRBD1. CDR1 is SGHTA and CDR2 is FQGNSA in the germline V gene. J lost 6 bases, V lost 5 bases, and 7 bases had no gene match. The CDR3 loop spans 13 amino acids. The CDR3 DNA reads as TGTGCCAGCAGCGATTCTGACAGGGTCGAGCAGTACTTC. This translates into CASSDSDRVEQYF. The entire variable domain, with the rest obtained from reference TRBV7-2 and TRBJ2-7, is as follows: GAGVSQSPSNKVTEKGKDVELRCDPISGHTALYWYRQSLGQGLEFLIYFQGNSAPDKSGLPSDRFSAERTGGSVSTLTIQRTQQEDSAVYLCASSDSDRVEQYFGPGTRLTVT.

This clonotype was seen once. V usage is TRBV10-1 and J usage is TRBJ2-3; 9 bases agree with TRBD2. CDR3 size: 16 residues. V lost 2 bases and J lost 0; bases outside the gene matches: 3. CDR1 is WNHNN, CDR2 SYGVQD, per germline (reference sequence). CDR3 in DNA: TGCGCCAGCAGTGAGGCTAGCGGGGCTAGCACAGATACGCAGTATTTT. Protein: CASSEASGASTDTQYF.

CDR3: CASTPLAGISYNEQFF. The CDR3 DNA reads TGTGCCAGCACTCCACTAGCGGGGATTTCCTACAATGAGCAGTTCTTC. This rearrangement joins TRBV6-2 or TRBV6-3 to TRBJ2-1; 10 bases line up with TRBD2. V lost 7 bases and J lost 1; bases outside the gene matches: 7. CDR1 is MNHEY and CDR2 is SVGEGT in the germline V gene. The CDR3 extends over 16 amino acids.

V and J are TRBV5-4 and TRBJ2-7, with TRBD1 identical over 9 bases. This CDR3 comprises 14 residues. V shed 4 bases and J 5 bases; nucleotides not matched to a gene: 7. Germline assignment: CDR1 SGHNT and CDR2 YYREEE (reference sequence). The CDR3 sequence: CASSKQGAPHEQYF. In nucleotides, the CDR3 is TGTGCCAGCAGCAAACAGGGGGCGCCTCACGAGCAGTACTTC.

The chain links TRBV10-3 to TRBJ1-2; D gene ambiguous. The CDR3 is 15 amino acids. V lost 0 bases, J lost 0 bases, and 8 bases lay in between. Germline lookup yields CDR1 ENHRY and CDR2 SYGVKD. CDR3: CAISESQTTNYGYTF. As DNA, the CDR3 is TGTGCCATCAGTGAGTCACAGACCACTAACTATGGCTACACCTTC.

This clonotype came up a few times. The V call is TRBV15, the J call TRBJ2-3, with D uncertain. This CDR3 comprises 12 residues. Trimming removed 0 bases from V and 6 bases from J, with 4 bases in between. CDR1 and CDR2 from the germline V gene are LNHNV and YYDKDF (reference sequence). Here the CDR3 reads CATSRDFDTQYF. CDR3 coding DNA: TGTGCCACCAGCAGAGATTTTGATACGCAGTATTTT.

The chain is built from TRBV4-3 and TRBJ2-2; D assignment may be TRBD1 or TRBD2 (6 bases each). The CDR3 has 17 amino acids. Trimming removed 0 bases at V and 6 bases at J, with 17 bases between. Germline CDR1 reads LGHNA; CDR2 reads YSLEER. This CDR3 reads CASSQDQKRGVAGELFF. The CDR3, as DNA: TGCGCCAGCAGCCAAGATCAGAAGAGGGGGGTGGCCGGGGAGCTGTTTTTT.

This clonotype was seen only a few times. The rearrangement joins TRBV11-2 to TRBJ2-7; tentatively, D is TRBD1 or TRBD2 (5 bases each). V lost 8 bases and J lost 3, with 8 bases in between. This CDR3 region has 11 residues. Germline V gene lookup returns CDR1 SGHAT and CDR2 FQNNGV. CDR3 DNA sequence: TGTGCCAGCGGGGGTATCTACGAGCAGTACTTC. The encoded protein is CASGGIYEQYF.

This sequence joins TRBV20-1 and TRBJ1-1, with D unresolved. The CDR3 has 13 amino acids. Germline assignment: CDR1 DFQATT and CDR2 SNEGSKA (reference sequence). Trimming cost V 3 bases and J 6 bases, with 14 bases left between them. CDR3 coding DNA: TGCAGTGCTAGGAGTGGCGAGGGATCTGAAGCTTTCTTT. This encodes CSARSGEGSEAFF.

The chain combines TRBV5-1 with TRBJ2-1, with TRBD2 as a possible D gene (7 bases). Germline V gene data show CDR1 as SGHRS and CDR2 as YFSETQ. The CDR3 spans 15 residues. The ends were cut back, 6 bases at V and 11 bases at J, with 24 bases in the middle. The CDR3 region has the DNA TGCGCCAGCACCACCGCGGGGGCCGGGCTTTATCAGCAGTTCTTC. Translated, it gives CASTTAGAGLYQQFF.